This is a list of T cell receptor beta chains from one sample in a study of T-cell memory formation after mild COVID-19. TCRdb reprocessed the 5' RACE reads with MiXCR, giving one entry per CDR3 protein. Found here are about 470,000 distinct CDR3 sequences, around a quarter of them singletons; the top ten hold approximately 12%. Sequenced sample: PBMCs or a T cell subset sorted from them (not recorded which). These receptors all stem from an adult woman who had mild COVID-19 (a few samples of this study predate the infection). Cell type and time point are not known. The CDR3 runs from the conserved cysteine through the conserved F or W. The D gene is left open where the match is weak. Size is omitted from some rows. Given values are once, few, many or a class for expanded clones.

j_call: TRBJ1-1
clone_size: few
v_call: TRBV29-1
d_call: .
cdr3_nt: TGCAGCGTTGAGCGAAATGGGCTCAACACTGAAGCTTTCTTT
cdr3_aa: CSVERNGLNTEAFF

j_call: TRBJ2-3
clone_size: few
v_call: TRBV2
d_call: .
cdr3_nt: TGTGCCAGCAGTGGGGGAGTGGCTAGAGATACGCAGTATTTT
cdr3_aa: CASSGGVARDTQYF

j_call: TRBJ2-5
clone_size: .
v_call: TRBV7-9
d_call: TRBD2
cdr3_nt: TGTGCCAGCAGTTTCCTTACTAGCGACAAAGAGACCCAGTACTTC
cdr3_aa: CASSFLTSDKETQYF

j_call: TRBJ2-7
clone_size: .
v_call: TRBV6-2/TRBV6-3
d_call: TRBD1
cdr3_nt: TGTGCCAGCAGCGCGCCAAAGACAGGGAACTACGAGCAGTACTTC
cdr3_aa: CASSAPKTGNYEQYF

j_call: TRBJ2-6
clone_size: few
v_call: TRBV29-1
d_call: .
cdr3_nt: TGCAGCGTTTTCGCTGGGGCCAACGTCCTGACTTTC
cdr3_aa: CSVFAGANVLTF

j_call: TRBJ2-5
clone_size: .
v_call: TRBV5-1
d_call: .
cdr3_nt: TGCGCCAGCAGCTTGGGGTTATGGGCAGATATAAGAGAGACCCAGTACTTC
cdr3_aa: CASSLGLWADIRETQYF

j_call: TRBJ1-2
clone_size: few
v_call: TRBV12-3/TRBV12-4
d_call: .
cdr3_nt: TGTGCCAGCAGTTCTGGTTCGGTAGGCTATGGCTACACCTTC
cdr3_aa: CASSSGSVGYGYTF

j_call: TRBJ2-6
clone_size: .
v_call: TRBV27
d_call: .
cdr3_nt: TGTGCCAGCAGGCAGAGCGCAAGGGAGGCTGGGGCCAACGTCCTGACTTTC
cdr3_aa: CASRQSAREAGANVLTF

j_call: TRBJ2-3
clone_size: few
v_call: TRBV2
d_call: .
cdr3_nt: TGTGCCAGCAGCTTCCTAGGACTAAACACAGATACGCAGTATTTT
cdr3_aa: CASSFLGLNTDTQYF

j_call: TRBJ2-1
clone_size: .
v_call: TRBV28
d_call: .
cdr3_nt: TGTGCCAGCAGTTTGAGTGTAAGTTTCTTCTACAATGAGCAGTTCTTC
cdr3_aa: CASSLSVSFFYNEQFF

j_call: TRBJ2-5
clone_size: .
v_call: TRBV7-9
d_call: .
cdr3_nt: TGTGCCAGCAGCTTAGGATGGACAGAGATAATTCAAGAGACCCAGTACTTC
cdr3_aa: CASSLGWTEIIQETQYF

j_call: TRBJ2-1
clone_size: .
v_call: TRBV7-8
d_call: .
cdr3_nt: TGTGCCAGCAGTCGGGACGGGACATCTCACAATGAGCAGTTCTTC
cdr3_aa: CASSRDGTSHNEQFF

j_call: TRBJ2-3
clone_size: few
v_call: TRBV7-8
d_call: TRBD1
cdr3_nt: TGTGCCAGCAGCTTAGAACAGGGGATCACAGATACGCAGTATTTT
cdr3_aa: CASSLEQGITDTQYF

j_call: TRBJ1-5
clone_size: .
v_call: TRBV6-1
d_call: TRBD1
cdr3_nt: TGTGCCAGCAGGTTGGGGGACAGGAGAGGGAATCAGCCCCAGCATTTT
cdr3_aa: CASRLGDRRGNQPQHF

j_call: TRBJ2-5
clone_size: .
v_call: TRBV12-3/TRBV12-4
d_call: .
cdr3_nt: TGTGCCAGCAGTTTAACCCGGAAAGAGACCCAGTACTTC
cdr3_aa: CASSLTRKETQYF

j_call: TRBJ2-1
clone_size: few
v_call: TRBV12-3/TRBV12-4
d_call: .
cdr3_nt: TGTGCCAGCAGTGGCAGATACAATGAGCAGTTCTTC
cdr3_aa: CASSGRYNEQFF

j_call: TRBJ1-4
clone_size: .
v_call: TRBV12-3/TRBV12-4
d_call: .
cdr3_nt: TGTGCCAGCAGTTTGGGGGGAACGGGGGAAAAACTGTTTTTT
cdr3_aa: CASSLGGTGEKLFF

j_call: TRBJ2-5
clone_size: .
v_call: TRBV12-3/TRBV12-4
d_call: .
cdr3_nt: TGTGCCAGCTCGCGATCAAGATCCGAGGGGGGAGAGACCCAGTACTTC
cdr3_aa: CASSRSRSEGGETQYF

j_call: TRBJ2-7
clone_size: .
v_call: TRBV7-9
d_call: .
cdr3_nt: TGTGCCAGCAGCCCACCCTCGGGGTACGAGCAGTACTTC
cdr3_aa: CASSPPSGYEQYF

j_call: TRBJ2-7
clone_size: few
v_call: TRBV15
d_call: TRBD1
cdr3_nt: TGTGCCACCAGCGCCGACCGACAGGGAATGGACGAGCAGTACTTC
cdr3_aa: CATSADRQGMDEQYF

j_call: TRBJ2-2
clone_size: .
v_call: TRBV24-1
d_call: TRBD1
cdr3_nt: TGTGCCACCAGTGATCCGGGACAGCGGAACACCGGGGAGCTGTTTTTT
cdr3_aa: CATSDPGQRNTGELFF

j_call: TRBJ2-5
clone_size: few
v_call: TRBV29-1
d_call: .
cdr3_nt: TGCAGCACCCGTAGGGGGGTGTGGGAGACCCAGTACTTC
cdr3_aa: CSTRRGVWETQYF

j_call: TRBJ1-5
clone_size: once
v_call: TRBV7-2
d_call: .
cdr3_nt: TGTGCCAGCAGCACCGACTCATGGGGGTATCAGCCCCAGCATTTT
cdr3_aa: CASSTDSWGYQPQHF

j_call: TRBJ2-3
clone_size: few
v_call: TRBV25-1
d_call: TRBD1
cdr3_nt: TGTGCCAGCAGTGCGATCGGACAGGAAGAGATCATGGATACGCAGTATTTT
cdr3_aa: CASSAIGQEEIMDTQYF

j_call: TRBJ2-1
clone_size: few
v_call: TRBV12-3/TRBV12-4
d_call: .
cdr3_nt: TGTGCCAGCAGAGGCAGGGGCAATGAGCAGTTCTTC
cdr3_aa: CASRGRGNEQFF

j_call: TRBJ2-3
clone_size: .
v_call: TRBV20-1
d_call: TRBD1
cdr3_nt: TGCAGTGCTAACTGGGACAGGGCAAGCACAGATACGCAGTATTTT
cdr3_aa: CSANWDRASTDTQYF

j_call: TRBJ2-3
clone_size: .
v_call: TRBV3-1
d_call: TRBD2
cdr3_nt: TGTGCCAGCAGCCAAGAGTCGAGCGGGGGGCGCACAGATACGCAGTATTTT
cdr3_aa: CASSQESSGGRTDTQYF

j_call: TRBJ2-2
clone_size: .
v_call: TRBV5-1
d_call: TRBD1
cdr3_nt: TGCGCCAGCAGCCCAACAGGGGGTCTGGACACCGGGGAGCTGTTTTTT
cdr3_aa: CASSPTGGLDTGELFF

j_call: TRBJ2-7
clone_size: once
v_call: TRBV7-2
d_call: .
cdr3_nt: TGTGCCAGCAGCTTAGTTGAAGGGACCTACGAGCAGTACTTC
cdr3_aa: CASSLVEGTYEQYF

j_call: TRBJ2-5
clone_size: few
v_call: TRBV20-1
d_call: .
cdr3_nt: TGCAGTGCTGGGAGGACAGTCATGAGGGGTGAGACCCAGTACTTC
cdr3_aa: CSAGRTVMRGETQYF

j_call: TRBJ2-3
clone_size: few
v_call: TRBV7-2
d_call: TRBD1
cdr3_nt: TGTGCCAGCAGCCGAGGACAGGTCGGTGGGGATACGCAGTATTTT
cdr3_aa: CASSRGQVGGDTQYF

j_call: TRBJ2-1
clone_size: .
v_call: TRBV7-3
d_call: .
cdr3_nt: TGTGCCAGCAGCCCCGGCCTGGTAGGGGGGAATGAGCAGTTCTTC
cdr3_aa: CASSPGLVGGNEQFF

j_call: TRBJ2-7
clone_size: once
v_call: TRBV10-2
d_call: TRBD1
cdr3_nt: TGCGCCAGCAGTCATGGGACAGGTTTCTACGAGCAGTACTTC
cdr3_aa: CASSHGTGFYEQYF

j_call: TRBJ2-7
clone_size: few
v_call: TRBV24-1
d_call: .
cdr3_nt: TGTGCCACCAGTGATGGGAGGCTCTCCTACGAGCAGTACTTC
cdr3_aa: CATSDGRLSYEQYF

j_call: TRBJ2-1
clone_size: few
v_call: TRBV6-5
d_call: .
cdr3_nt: TGTGCCAGCAGTTACGCGACCCCGGGACCCCAGCAGTTCTTC
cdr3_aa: CASSYATPGPQQFF

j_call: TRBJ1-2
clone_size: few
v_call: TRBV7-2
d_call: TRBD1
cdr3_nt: TGTGCCAGCAGCTTAGGTGGGACAGAATACACTAACTATGGCTACACCTTC
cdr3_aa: CASSLGGTEYTNYGYTF

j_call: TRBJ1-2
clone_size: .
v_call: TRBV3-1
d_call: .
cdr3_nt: TGTGCCAGCAGCCAAGAGGGCAGGGATGGCTACACCTTC
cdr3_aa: CASSQEGRDGYTF

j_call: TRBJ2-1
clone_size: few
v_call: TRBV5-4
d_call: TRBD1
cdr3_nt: TGTGCCAGCAGCTTTGAAGCCAGGGGGTCGGAGAATGAGCAGTTCTTC
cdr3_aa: CASSFEARGSENEQFF

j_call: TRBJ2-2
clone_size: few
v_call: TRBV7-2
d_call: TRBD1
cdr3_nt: TGTGCCAGCAGCTTCCGGACAGGGGCTATTACCGGGGAGCTGTTTTTT
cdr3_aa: CASSFRTGAITGELFF

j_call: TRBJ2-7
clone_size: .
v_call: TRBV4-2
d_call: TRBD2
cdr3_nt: TGTGCCAGCAGCCAGACTAGCGGGCAGAGCTCCTACGAGCAGTACTTC
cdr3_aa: CASSQTSGQSSYEQYF

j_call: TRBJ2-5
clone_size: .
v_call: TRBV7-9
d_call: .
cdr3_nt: TGTGCCAGCAGCTTAGACAGGGAGAAGACCCAGTACTTC
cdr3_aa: CASSLDREKTQYF

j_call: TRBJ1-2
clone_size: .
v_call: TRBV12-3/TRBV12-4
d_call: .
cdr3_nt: TGTGCCAGCAGTTTAGCCTACGACGGATTGGATGGCTACACCTTC
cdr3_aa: CASSLAYDGLDGYTF

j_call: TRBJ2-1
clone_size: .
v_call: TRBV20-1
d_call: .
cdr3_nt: TGCAGTGCTAGTAAAGGGACTGCCTACAATGAGCAGTTCTTC
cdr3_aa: CSASKGTAYNEQFF

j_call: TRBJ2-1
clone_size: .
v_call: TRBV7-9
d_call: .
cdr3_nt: TGTGCCAGCAGCACTCTTTCCGGGCGAGACAATGAGCAGTTCTTC
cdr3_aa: CASSTLSGRDNEQFF

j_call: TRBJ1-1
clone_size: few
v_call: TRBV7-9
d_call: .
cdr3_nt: TGTGCCAGCAGCTTAGTGGGCAGGAGGTCTCGCACTGAAGCTTTCTTT
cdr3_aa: CASSLVGRRSRTEAFF